A selection of T cell receptor beta chains follows, all from one sample in a study of blood T cell repertoires in COVID-19. Repertoires were generated with immunoSEQ multiplex PCR, while TCRdb's copy carries only in-frame clones and drops some. The data show around 290,000 clones, with 88% seen just once and 1% held by the top ten. Sequenced: PBMCs or T cells enriched from blood (not recorded which). The origin of the receptors is a woman aged 25 to 39 who had recovered from COVID-19. CDR3s include the opening cysteine and the closing phenylalanine or tryptophan. The D gene is left open where the match is weak. The listing skips clone size in some rows; elsewhere it reads once, few, many or a size class.

V gene	D gene	clone size	J gene	CDR3 protein	CDR3 DNA
TRBV28	.	.	TRBJ1-1	CASSLSGDTEAFF	TGTGCCAGCAGTTTGTCGGGGGACACTGAAGCTTTCTTT
TRBV6-4	TRBD1	.	TRBJ1-1	CASSDTMDRARAFF	TGTGCCAGCAGTGACACTATGGACAGGGCCCGAGCTTTCTTT
TRBV6-5	.	.	TRBJ2-7	CASSYRGIGGEQYF	TGTGCCAGCAGTTACCGAGGGATCGGGGGTGAGCAGTACTTC
TRBV28	.	.	TRBJ2-2	CASSDSTINTGELFF	TGTGCCAGCAGTGATTCGACAATCAACACCGGGGAGCTGTTTTTT
TRBV18	.	.	TRBJ1-4	CASSRDSTNEKLFF	TGTGCCAGCTCCAGGGATTCAACTAATGAAAAACTGTTTTTT
TRBV18	.	.	TRBJ1-1	CASSPIVPGNTEAFF	TGTGCCAGCTCACCTATAGTACCAGGGAACACTGAAGCTTTCTTT
TRBV10-3	.	.	TRBJ2-6	CAISDPAGHSGANVLTF	TGTGCCATCAGTGATCCAGCGGGTCACTCTGGGGCCAACGTCCTGACTTTC
TRBV4-1	TRBD2	few	TRBJ2-7	CARSGGGTSGEQYF	TGCGCCCGCAGTGGGGGGGGGACTAGCGGCGAGCAGTACTTC
TRBV4-1	.	.	TRBJ1-2	CASSSRGGVDGYTF	TGCGCCAGCAGTTCCCGGGGGGGGGTAGATGGCTACACCTTC
TRBV4-2	.	.	TRBJ1-6	CASSQDGSGVRSPLHF	TGTGCCAGCAGCCAAGATGGATCAGGGGTGAGGTCACCCCTCCACTTT
TRBV20-1	TRBD1	.	TRBJ1-1	CSASRAGGTEAFF	TGCAGTGCTAGTCGGGCAGGGGGCACTGAAGCTTTCTTT
TRBV28	.	.	TRBJ2-3	CASSLPRRGTDTQYF	TGTGCCAGCAGTTTACCGAGGAGGGGCACAGATACGCAGTATTTT
TRBV6-5	.	.	TRBJ2-6	CASRTAGANVLTF	TGTGCCTCAAGGACAGCTGGGGCCAACGTCCTGACTTTC
TRBV3-1/TRBV3-2	TRBD1	.	TRBJ1-2	CASSPATGGEFVSGYTF	TGTGCCAGCAGCCCCGCAACAGGGGGCGAATTCGTTTCGGGCTACACCTTC
TRBV11-2	.	.	TRBJ2-7	CASSYSSYEQYF	TGTGCCAGCAGCTACAGCTCCTACGAGCAGTACTTC
TRBV10-1	TRBD1	.	TRBJ2-7	CASSDGTGGNYEQYF	TGCGCCAGCAGTGACGGAACAGGGGGAAACTACGAGCAGTACTTC
TRBV30	TRBD1	.	TRBJ2-7	CAWSTGGSYEQYF	TGTGCCTGGAGCACAGGGGGCTCCTACGAGCAGTACTTC
TRBV7-3	.	.	TRBJ2-1	CASSYTGSSYNEQFF	TGTGCCAGCAGCTATACAGGGAGCTCCTACAATGAGCAGTTCTTC
TRBV20-1	TRBD1	.	TRBJ2-4	CSASGDRGAKNIQYF	TGCAGTGCTAGTGGGGACAGGGGAGCCAAAAACATTCAGTACTTC
TRBV4-1	.	.	TRBJ1-2	CASSQVGADYGYTF	TGCGCCAGCAGCCAGGTGGGGGCAGACTATGGCTACACCTTC
TRBV10-3	TRBD2	.	TRBJ2-5	CAIKKYAGGQETQYF	TGTGCCATCAAGAAATACGCGGGGGGCCAAGAGACCCAGTACTTC
TRBV15	TRBD2	.	TRBJ2-1	CATRGPSGSDEQFF	TGTGCCACCAGGGGGCCTAGCGGGAGCGATGAGCAGTTCTTC
TRBV7-6	TRBD2	.	TRBJ2-2	CASSLVPTSGNTGELFF	TGTGCCAGCAGCTTAGTCCCCACTAGCGGGAACACCGGGGAGCTGTTTTTT
TRBV7-3	.	.	TRBJ2-7	CASSSDSNSYEQYF	TGTGCCAGCAGCTCAGACTCTAACTCCTACGAGCAGTACTTC
TRBV15	.	.	TRBJ1-1	CATSRDSADTEAFF	TGTGCCACCAGCAGAGATAGCGCGGACACTGAAGCTTTCTTT
TRBV7-2	.	.	TRBJ1-1	CASSLLGQSNTEAFF	TGTGCCAGCAGCTTACTTGGACAGTCCAACACTGAAGCTTTCTTT
TRBV7-9	.	.	TRBJ1-1	CASNPRVHEAFF	TGTGCCAGCAATCCGAGGGTTCATGAAGCTTTCTTT
TRBV2	.	.	TRBJ1-1	CASSEQVVVNTEAFF	TGTGCCAGCAGTGAACAGGTGGTGGTTAACACTGAAGCTTTCTTT
TRBV12-5	TRBD2	once	TRBJ2-3	CASGLVLDILAGSTDTQYF	TGTGCTAGTGGTTTGGTACTCGATATCCTAGCGGGAAGCACAGATACGCAGTATTTT
TRBV30	.	.	TRBJ2-7	CAWSVRRDEQYF	TGTGCCTGGAGTGTTCGCAGGGACGAGCAGTACTTC
TRBV4-1	.	few	TRBJ1-3	CASTHTPSSGNTIYF	TGCGCCAGCACCCATACGCCGAGCTCTGGAAACACCATATATTTT
TRBV20-1	TRBD2	once	TRBJ2-5	CSASPLAGDQETQYF	TGCAGTGCTAGTCCTTTAGCGGGGGACCAAGAGACCCAGTACTTC
TRBV6-5	.	.	TRBJ2-1	CASRRPRAENEQFF	TGTGCCAGCAGAAGACCCAGGGCAGAAAATGAGCAGTTCTTC
TRBV28	.	.	TRBJ2-6	CASRTGLRTASGANVLTF	TGTGCCAGCAGGACAGGCCTTAGGACAGCCTCTGGGGCCAACGTCCTGACTTTC